This TCR beta chain stems from a study of T cell responses to AZD1222 COVID-19 vaccine. Study-wide context: The analysis combined second doses at about 4 or about 12 weeks.

Study-level results: Baseline serology detected seropositivity in only six AZD1222 recipients. Spike-specific TCR breadth rose after two AZD1222 doses, and depth rose as well. Sampling that yielded the repertoires occurred only after the peak T cell response.

Only one count was recorded for this clone. As yet, its antigen is unknown. The junction and the germline gene differ at one end; a read error may be behind it. Data came from immunoSEQ multiplex PCR; TCRdb stores just in-frame clones and leaves some out. The table records about 150,000 clones, 88% of them present only once. Germline CDR1 is SGHDT and CDR2 is YYEEEE. The CDR3 consists of 14 residues. The receptor comes from an adult in good health. The material sequenced was peripheral blood, taken on day 0 of AZD1222 vaccination. This chain links TRBV5-6 with TRBJ1-1; no firm D call. The CDR3 sequence: CASSLSRRNIEAFF. The CDR3 DNA reads as TGTGCCAGCAGCCTCTCCAGGCGAAACATTGAAGCTTTCTTT.